These 25 T cell receptor beta chains originate from one sample sequenced in a study of T cells in tuberculosis. Generated by immunoSEQ multiplex PCR, the TCRdb table keeps only in-frame clones and is missing some. The table has over 25,000 clones, 92% seen once. Time point described: new active TB diagnosis, blood taken before or within 7 days of starting treatment. Sequenced material: PBMCs, taken at tuberculosis diagnosis. These receptors came from an adult with tuberculosis.

The chain employs TRBV5-1 and TRBJ2-3, with 8 nucleotides matching TRBD2. Germline CDR1 reads SGHRS; CDR2 reads YFSETQ. V shed 5 bases, J shed 3 bases, and the junction held 11 bases outside the gene matches. The CDR3 loop spans 16 amino acids. This CDR3 is CASSSGYGGATDTQYF. The DNA for the CDR3 is TGCGCCAGCAGTTCAGGCTACGGGGGGGCAACAGATACGCAGTATTTT.

The rearrangement joins TRBV10-1 to TRBJ2-7, with 8 bases identical to TRBD1. The CDR3 contains 19 residues. Germline CDR1 WNHNN, CDR2 SYGVQD (reference sequence). J gave up 0 bases and V 7 bases, and 20 bases lay outside the gene matches. As DNA, the CDR3 is TGCGCCAGCACGCCGAACATAGACAGGGGCAATAGCAGCTCCTACGAGCAGTACTTC. Amino acid sequence: CASTPNIDRGNSSSYEQYF.

The V and J genes are TRBV28 and TRBJ1-2; the match to TRBD1 covers 7 bases. CDR1 MDHEN and CDR2 SYDVKM come from the germline V gene. CDR3 size: 12 residues. J was trimmed by 8 bases and V by 4 bases; bases with no gene match: 4. The CDR3 loop reads CASSSDRVGYTF. Here the CDR3 DNA reads TGTGCCAGCAGTTCCGACAGGGTCGGCTACACCTTC.

This chain connects TRBV10-3 to TRBJ1-4; 7 bases fit TRBD1. The CDR3 contains 13 residues. V gave up 5 bases and J gave up 7 bases; unmatched junction bases: 4. Germline CDR1 reads ENHRY; CDR2 reads SYGVKD. The CDR3 protein is CAISSGGVEKLFF. CDR3 DNA: TGTGCCATCAGTTCAGGGGGTGTTGAAAAACTGTTTTTT.

The rearrangement joins TRBV28 to TRBJ1-3; D remains ambiguous. V lost 5 bases and J lost 4, with 18 bases in between. The CDR3 runs 16 residues. The germline V gene encodes CDR1 MDHEN and CDR2 SYDVKM. The CDR3 DNA is TGTGCCAGCAGTGGTGCCGGCCGGGGTGCCGGAAACACCATATATTTT. It codes for CASSGAGRGAGNTIYF.

V and J are TRBV2 and TRBJ2-3; TRBD1 aligns across 9 bases. Germline V gene sequence: CDR1 SNHLY, CDR2 FYNNEI. The V gene end was trimmed by 4 bases and the J gene end by 2 bases; junction bases not matched to a gene: 4. This CDR3 is built from 15 residues. DNA for the CDR3: TGTGCCAGCAGTGCGGGGGACAGGGTCACAGATACGCAGTATTTT. It encodes CASSAGDRVTDTQYF.

The genes are TRBV15 and TRBJ1-2, with 8 bases lining up with TRBD1. Germline-derived CDR1 and CDR2 are LNHNV and YYDKDF (reference sequence). Unmatched junction bases numbered 5, after V lost 3 bases and J lost 5 bases. The CDR3 runs 14 residues. CDR3 in DNA: TGTGCCACCAGCAGGACAGGGGATGGGTATGGCTACACCTTC. Translating it yields CATSRTGDGYGYTF.

This clone was seen a few times. The V call is TRBV6-5, the J call TRBJ1-4; TRBD1 might be the D (5 bases). The CDR3 runs to 13 residues. Looked up from germline, CDR1 is MNHEY and CDR2 is SVGAGI. The ends were cut back, 5 bases at V and 4 bases at J, with 8 bases in the middle. CDR3 bases: TGTGCCAGCAGTAGACAGTTTAATGAAAAACTGTTTTTT. Encoded protein: CASSRQFNEKLFF.

Here the CDR3 DNA reads TGTGCCAGCAGCTTAGAGGCTAGGGATACGCAGTATTTT. This translates into CASSLEARDTQYF. This sequence joins TRBV11-2 and TRBJ2-3, with D unclear. The CDR3 is made up of 13 amino acids. Germline V gene lookup returns CDR1 SGHAT and CDR2 FQNNGV. The V end lost 0 bases, the J end lost 6 bases, and 7 bases lay between the germline ends.

The V call is TRBV7-6, the J call TRBJ2-2; D is possibly TRBD2 (5 bases). The CDR3 is made up of 14 amino acids. The germline CDR1 and CDR2 sequences are SGHVS and FNYEAQ. Trimming shortened V by 2 bases and J by 7 bases, and 11 bases separated the two germline ends. This chain's CDR3 is CASSLFRGSGELFF. In DNA form, the CDR3 reads TGTGCCAGCAGCTTATTCCGGGGTAGCGGGGAGCTGTTTTTT.

CDR3 amino acids: CASSVVLAGQIHSGNTIYF. The DNA for the CDR3 is TGTGCCAGCAGCGTAGTATTAGCGGGGCAGATCCACTCTGGAAACACCATATATTTT. The chain links TRBV9 to TRBJ1-3, with a weak D call TRBD1 (5 bases). Trimming removed 0 bases at V and 0 bases at J, with 19 bases between. CDR3 length: 19 residues. CDR1 and CDR2 from the germline V gene are SGDLS and YYNGEE.

This sequence joins TRBV18 and TRBJ2-3; D is undetermined. V was pared by 0 bases and J by 6 bases, with 19 bases between. The CDR3 contains 17 residues. Germline CDR1 is KGHSH and CDR2 is LQKENI. The DNA for the CDR3 is TGTGCCAGCTCACCACCGAACAGCCAGGCCGCGAAGGATACGCAGTATTTT. It specifies CASSPPNSQAAKDTQYF.

This clone showed up just a few times. This chain joins TRBV10-3 and TRBJ1-1; tentative D call: TRBD1 (5 bases). Germline V gives CDR1 ENHRY, CDR2 SYGVKD. The V and J ends lost 8 bases and 1 base respectively, with 11 bases between them. The CDR3 has 13 amino acids. The CDR3 nucleotides read TGTGCCATCGGGGCGTTCCCGAACACTGAAGCTTTCTTT. It specifies CAIGAFPNTEAFF.

V is TRBV11-2 and J is TRBJ1-1; no firm D call. V was clipped by 4 bases and J by 11 bases, with 20 bases between them. Germline V lookup: CDR1 SGHAT, CDR2 FQNNGV. CDR3 size: 14 residues. In DNA form, the CDR3 reads TGTGCCAGCAGCTCTACGTACGAAGTGTATTGGGCTTTCTTT. Protein: CASSSTYEVYWAFF.

CDR3 sequence: CASSPTPWRGGSNEQFF. The CDR3 DNA follows: TGTGCCAGCAGCCCCACCCCCTGGAGGGGGGGGTCCAATGAGCAGTTCTTC. The rearrangement links TRBV14 to TRBJ2-1; weak D call: TRBD2 (7 bases). Germline V lookup: CDR1 SGHDN, CDR2 FVKESK. The CDR3 is 17 residues long. Trimming removed 4 bases from V and 6 bases from J, with 22 bases in between.

The rearrangement links TRBV2 to TRBJ1-4; weak D call: TRBD1 (5 bases). V lost 8 bases to trimming and J lost 4 bases, with 14 bases between them. Germline CDR1 reads SNHLY; CDR2 reads FYNNEI. CDR3 length: 14 amino acids. The CDR3 bases are TGTGCCAGCGGCGTCCAGGGAGGTAATGAAAAACTGTTTTTT. It codes for CASGVQGGNEKLFF.

The V gene is TRBV2, the J gene TRBJ2-7, with D uncertain. CDR1 is SNHLY and CDR2 is FYNNEI in the germline V gene. V lost 0 bases and J lost 7, with 7 bases in between. The CDR3 contains 12 residues. In DNA, the CDR3 is TGTGCCAGCAGTGAAGCGGGCTGGGAGCAGTACTTC. This codes for CASSEAGWEQYF.

This clone appeared once. The chain is built from TRBV5-6 and TRBJ1-1; weak D call: TRBD1 (5 bases). Per the germline V gene, CDR1 is SGHDT and CDR2 is YYEEEE. The CDR3 loop spans 13 amino acids. The ends were cut back, 2 bases at V and 11 bases at J, with 16 bases in the middle. CDR3 region: CASSFDIAGRAFF. In DNA, the CDR3 is TGTGCCAGCAGCTTTGATATCGCAGGGAGGGCTTTCTTT.

The V call is TRBV6-1, the J call TRBJ2-7; a possible D gene is TRBD2 (7 bases). The V gene's germline CDR1 is MNHNS and CDR2 SASEGT. V was trimmed by 3 bases and J by 3 bases, leaving 9 bases between them. This CDR3 is built from 13 residues. The CDR3 DNA follows: TGTGCCAGCAGTGAGGGGGGGCTCTACGAGCAGTACTTC. Residues: CASSEGGLYEQYF.

V usage is TRBV30 and J usage is TRBJ2-3, with D possibly TRBD2 on 5 matching bases. Germline-derived CDR1 and CDR2 are GTSNPN and SVGIG (reference sequence). The V end was cut by 2 bases, the J end by 0 bases, with 12 bases between. CDR3 length: 15 residues. The CDR3 DNA is TGTGCCTGGAGTATACGGGATCCGAGCACAGATACGCAGTATTTT. Translating gives CAWSIRDPSTDTQYF.

The chain joins TRBV10-3 to TRBJ2-7, with 11 bases fitting TRBD1. The CDR3 covers 13 residues. The germline gives CDR1 ENHRY, CDR2 SYGVKD. Trimming removed 10 bases from V and 3 bases from J; junction bases left unmatched: 5. The CDR3 protein is CATRTGGGYEQYF. In DNA form, the CDR3 reads TGTGCCACTCGGACAGGGGGCGGCTACGAGCAGTACTTC.

V and J are TRBV9 and TRBJ2-2; the D gene is possibly TRBD2 (6 bases). Germline CDR1 reads SGDLS; CDR2 reads YYNGEE. The CDR3 has 15 amino acids. V was clipped by 4 bases and J by 4 bases, with 14 bases between them. This CDR3 reads CASSPRDSGTGELFF. In DNA form, the CDR3 reads TGTGCCAGCAGCCCGCGGGACTCGGGCACCGGGGAGCTGTTTTTT.

The rearrangement joins TRBV6-1 to TRBJ1-1; TRBD1 aligns across 8 bases. Germline CDR1 and CDR2: MNHNS and SASEGT. After removal of 4 bases from V and 3 bases from J, the junction contained 4 bases not matched to a gene. There are 14 residues in the CDR3. CDR3 residues: CASSAYRGDTEAFF. In nucleotides, the CDR3 is TGTGCCAGCAGTGCTTACAGGGGGGACACTGAAGCTTTCTTT.

J is TRBJ2-5 and V is TRBV19; 9 bases are shared with TRBD1. CDR3 size: 16 residues. The germline V gene has CDR1 LNHDA and CDR2 SQIVND (reference sequence). V lost 7 bases to trimming and J lost 5 bases; unmatched junction nucleotides: 14. DNA of the CDR3: TGTGCCAGTACCCGACAGGGGGGAAGGGGAGTTGAGACCCAGTACTTC. This codes for CASTRQGGRGVETQYF.

This chain joins TRBV10-2 and TRBJ1-1; unclear D gene. This CDR3 spans 15 amino acids. V was shortened by 0 bases and J by 1 base, with 9 bases between the two germline ends. The germline gives CDR1 WSHSY, CDR2 SAAADI. CDR3 sequence: CASSESTGRNTEAFF. CDR3 nucleotides: TGCGCCAGCAGTGAGTCTACGGGGAGGAACACTGAAGCTTTCTTT.